The next 3 T cell receptor beta chains were all read from a single sample in a study of regulatory T cells in long-lasting Graves disease (dated by TCRdb to about 2021). Libraries were constructed by multiplex PCR. The instrument was an Illumina HiSeq 4000. CDR3 regions were amplified by Arm-PCR with iRepertoire HTBI primers to construct TCR beta libraries. TCRdb reprocessing: public reads trimmed at Q25 with fastp, clones called with MiXCR, in-frame beta chains kept. Rows are unified per CDR3 protein, each entry keeping the most common DNA and genes. The sample table holds 350,000 to 450,000 distinct CDR3 sequences, of which roughly 15% were seen once. The ten largest clones represent approximately 7.6% of the sample. The sample's time point, from its label and the paper: newly diagnosed GD, antithyroid drugs for less than 3 months. For both TCR sequencing and RNA sequencing, RNA was extracted from PBMCs using TRIzol.

This sample also appeared in a second study, on T cells in Graves' hyperthyroidism and ophthalmopathy.

The material was peripheral blood mononuclear cells (PBMCs), obtained at new diagnosis, from a patient treated with antithyroid drugs. Receptor source: a woman in her thirties or forties with Graves disease. Donor details come from another sample of the same person, matched by shared clones.

This clonotype was observed a few times. This rearrangement joins TRBV24-1 to TRBJ1-2; D remains unclear. CDR1 and CDR2 from the germline V gene are KGHDR and SFDVKD. The CDR3 has 12 residues. Between the trimmed V and J ends, which lost 3 bases and 8 bases, there was a span of 9 bases. CDR3 bases: TGTGCCACCAGTGATGAAGCTTACGGCTACACCTTC. Translated: CATSDEAYGYTF.

In this sample, this clonotype turned up many times. V and J are TRBV27 and TRBJ1-5; a possible D gene is TRBD1 (5 bases). V lost 1 base and J lost 3, with 16 bases in between. This CDR3 is 17 amino acids long. Germline CDR1 reads MNHEY; CDR2 reads SMNVEV (reference sequence). CDR3 DNA sequence: TGTGCCAGCAGTTTATTCCTTGGGGACGGCAACAATCAGCCCCAGCATTTT. Its translation is CASSLFLGDGNNQPQHF.

Ten or more counts support this clonotype. CDR3 loop: CASSSIAGAPQETQYF. The DNA for the CDR3 is TGTGCCAGCAGCTCGATAGCGGGCGCCCCTCAAGAGACCCAGTACTTC. This chain connects TRBV11-2 to TRBJ2-5, with 7 bases fitting TRBD2. This CDR3 is 16 amino acids long. V dropped 4 bases and J dropped 2; count of bases not matched to a gene: 10. Germline V lookup: CDR1 SGHAT, CDR2 FQNNGV.